The rows below give T cell receptor beta chains drawn from one sample of a study of identifying expanded T cells in peripheral blood. Libraries were prepared by immunoSEQ multiplex PCR; TCRdb keeps only in-frame clonotypes and omits some of them. The sample records some 78,000 clones, more than 75% being singletons. The specimen was blood. The receptors shown here come from a person aged 18 to 75 in good health. CDR3s include the opening cysteine and the closing phenylalanine or tryptophan. D genes are given only for firm matches. Size tells how often a clone was seen (once, few, many) or the class of an expanded clone, and some rows leave it out.

j_call d_call clone_size v_call cdr3_nt cdr3_aa
TRBJ2-7 NA NA TRBV7-2 TGTGCCAGCAGCATTGGACTACCAAGAGCAAGCTCCTACGAGCAGTACTTC CASSIGLPRASSYEQYF
TRBJ2-2 NA NA TRBV12-5 TGTGCTAGCTCCAGGGGCACCGGGGAGCTGTTTTTT CASSRGTGELFF
TRBJ1-1 NA NA TRBV6-8 TGTGCCAGCAGGTTGAACACTGAAGCTTTCTTT CASRLNTEAFF
TRBJ2-3 TRBD2 NA TRBV9 TGTGCCAGCAGCGTCCCCGGGACTAGCGGGGGGTACACAGATACGCAGTATTTT CASSVPGTSGGYTDTQYF
TRBJ2-5 NA NA TRBV7-2 TGTGCCAGCAGCTTAAGCGAACTGCCCCAGTACTTC CASSLSELPQYF
TRBJ2-3 NA NA TRBV18 TGTGCCAGCTCACCCCTTGAGGCTCAGGGGACTAGCACAGATACGCAGTATTTT CASSPLEAQGTSTDTQYF
TRBJ2-6 TRBD2 NA TRBV13 TGTGCCAGCAGCTTTTCCGGACTAGCGGGGAGGTCTGGGGCCAACGTCCTGACTTTC CASSFSGLAGRSGANVLTF
TRBJ2-5 NA NA TRBV6-5 TGTGCCAGCAGTTACGGTACAGGCGGGCAAGAGACCCAGTACTTC CASSYGTGGQETQYF
TRBJ2-7 NA NA TRBV4-3 TGCGCCAGCAGCCAAGCCTCGGAGGGTTACGAGCAGTACTTC CASSQASEGYEQYF
TRBJ1-1 NA NA TRBV5-1 TGCGCCAGCAGTAGGGGTTCCCCCCCGGGTGCGCAAGCTTTCTTT CASSRGSPPGAQAFF
TRBJ1-1 NA once TRBV29-1 TGCAGCGTTCTTCGCGCCTTTGAAGCTTTCTTT CSVLRAFEAFF
TRBJ2-7 NA once TRBV27 TGTGCCAGCAGACCGTTGCGAGGGGAAAGTTTAACGTACGAGCAGTACTTC CASRPLRGESLTYEQYF
TRBJ1-3 NA NA TRBV9 TGTGCCAGCAGCGCAACAGGCTCTGGAAACACCATATATTTT CASSATGSGNTIYF
TRBJ1-4 NA once TRBV9 TGTGCCAGCAGCCGGGACACCGGCCTTGAAAAACTGTTTTTT CASSRDTGLEKLFF
TRBJ2-2 NA NA TRBV6-6 TGTGCCAGCACATCAGGCTACCCGGGGAACACCGGGGAGCTGTTTTTT CASTSGYPGNTGELFF
TRBJ1-5 TRBD1 NA TRBV7-9 TGTGCCAGCAGCTCCGGACAGGGAAATCAGCCCCAGCATTTT CASSSGQGNQPQHF
TRBJ1-2 NA NA TRBV6-5 TGTGCCAGCAGTTACAGGGGGTATGGCTACACCTTC CASSYRGYGYTF
TRBJ2-7 NA NA TRBV14 TGTGCCAGCAACGGACTGGCCGGGCCGACCATGACCTACGAGCAGTACTTC CASNGLAGPTMTYEQYF
TRBJ1-4 NA NA TRBV27 TGTGCCAGCAGTTTAGTTTTTGGTGAAAAACTGTTTTTT CASSLVFGEKLFF
TRBJ2-5 TRBD1 NA TRBV10-1 TGCGCCAGCAGTGAGGGGCAGACAGGGCCCGGAGAGACCCAGTACTTC CASSEGQTGPGETQYF
TRBJ1-5 TRBD1 once TRBV5-5 TGTGCCAGCAGCTTCTACAGGGGCAAACATCAGCCCCAGCATTTT CASSFYRGKHQPQHF
TRBJ1-2 NA NA TRBV30 TGTGCCTGGAGTGTTGGGGGCGTGGGGAACTATGGCTACACCTTC CAWSVGGVGNYGYTF
TRBJ1-1 NA once TRBV10-3 TGTGCCATCAGTAGTCCGGGTGACACTGAAGCTTTCTTT CAISSPGDTEAFF
TRBJ1-6 NA NA TRBV5-3 TGTGCCAGAAGCTTGGGACCGAATTCACCCCTCCACTTT CARSLGPNSPLHF
TRBJ1-1 NA NA TRBV11-2 TGTGCCAGCAGCTTAATCCGGGTAGGCACTGAAGCTTTCTTT CASSLIRVGTEAFF
TRBJ1-2 NA once TRBV6-5 TGTGCCAGCAGTTACGGCAGATATGGCTACACCTTC CASSYGRYGYTF
TRBJ1-1 NA NA TRBV19 TGTGCCAGTAGTATAGATTATCGTTTGGCGAACACTGAAGCTTTCTTT CASSIDYRLANTEAFF
TRBJ2-3 NA NA TRBV2 TGTGCCAGCAGTGTAGCTGACAGTTCTAGCACAGATACGCAGTATTTT CASSVADSSSTDTQYF
TRBJ2-7 TRBD1 NA TRBV6-5 TGTGCCAGCAGCTCTACAGGGGGATCTAATTACGAGCAGTACTTC CASSSTGGSNYEQYF
TRBJ2-7 NA NA TRBV7-2 TGTGCCAGCAGCCGTGGGGTCGAGCAGTACTTC CASSRGVEQYF
TRBJ1-5 NA NA TRBV11-2 TGTGCCAGCAGCTTAGGGATCAATCAGCCCCAGCATTTT CASSLGINQPQHF
TRBJ1-3 TRBD1 NA TRBV7-2 TGTGCCAGCACCGACGGGACAGGCTCTGGAAACACCATATATTTT CASTDGTGSGNTIYF
TRBJ2-1 NA NA TRBV5-1 TGCGCCAGCAGCCAATTAGGATACGATGAGCAGTTCTTC CASSQLGYDEQFF
TRBJ1-1 NA NA TRBV7-2 TGTGCCAGCAGCTTAACAGGGAGCACTGAAGCTTTCTTT CASSLTGSTEAFF
TRBJ2-5 TRBD1 NA TRBV9 TGTGCCAGCAGCCGGACCCCTAGGACAGGGGATGACGAGACCCAGTACTTC CASSRTPRTGDDETQYF
TRBJ1-2 NA NA TRBV28 TGTGCCAGCAGCGTAGGGATAAGCTACACCTTC CASSVGISYTF
TRBJ1-3 NA NA TRBV18 TGTGCCAGCTCACCACCCATAACACAGGAGTCTGGAAACACCATATATTTT CASSPPITQESGNTIYF
TRBJ1-5 NA NA TRBV7-2 TGTGCCAGCAGCTTAGATTTCAAGCCCCAGCATTTT CASSLDFKPQHF
TRBJ2-7 TRBD2 NA TRBV10-3 TGTGCCATCAGTGACGGACTAGCGGGGTACGAGCAGTACTTC CAISDGLAGYEQYF
TRBJ1-1 NA NA TRBV7-2 TGTGCCAGCAGCTTTCTCGCTGAAGCTTTCTTT CASSFLAEAFF
TRBJ2-5 TRBD1 NA TRBV5-4 TGTGCCAGCAGCCTGGGGGTGGACAGGGGTTACCAAGAGACCCAGTACTTC CASSLGVDRGYQETQYF
TRBJ1-2 NA NA TRBV4-1 TGCGCCAGCAGCCAAGAAAAGGGTCGGCTCAACGGCTACACCTTC CASSQEKGRLNGYTF
TRBJ1-5 NA once TRBV9 TGTGCCAGCAGCGTAGGCTCGGGCAATCAGCCCCAGCATTTT CASSVGSGNQPQHF
TRBJ2-3 TRBD2 NA TRBV5-1 TGCGCCAGCAGCTTGCCCGGACTAGCGGGGACAGATACGCAGTATTTT CASSLPGLAGTDTQYF
TRBJ1-4 TRBD1 NA TRBV2 TGTGCCAGCAGCGGGCGGACAGGGGGCGCGAATGAAAAACTGTTTTTT CASSGRTGGANEKLFF
TRBJ1-5 NA NA TRBV5-6 TGTGCCAGCAGCTTGAAGGACGGGTATCAGCCCCAGCATTTT CASSLKDGYQPQHF
TRBJ2-7 NA NA TRBV6-6 TGTGCCAGCAGTGCGTCGGGATACGAGCAGTACTTC CASSASGYEQYF
TRBJ2-5 NA NA TRBV7-8 TGTGCCAGCAGCCGGGCGGCCCGGGAGACCCAGTACTTC CASSRAARETQYF
TRBJ2-2 NA NA TRBV7-2 TGTGCCAGCAGGCGGACTGAGCTTGCCGGGGAGCTGTTTTTT CASRRTELAGELFF
TRBJ2-1 TRBD2 NA TRBV15 TGTGCCACCAGCAGCCTAGCGGGGGGGACCTACAATGAGCAGTTCTTC CATSSLAGGTYNEQFF
TRBJ2-1 NA NA TRBV5-6 TGTGCCAGCAGCTTGGACGTTAGCTCCTACAATGAGCAGTTCTTC CASSLDVSSYNEQFF
TRBJ2-7 NA NA TRBV4-2 TGTGCCAGCAGCCAAGATACGGCAGGGACCTACGAGCAGTACTTC CASSQDTAGTYEQYF
TRBJ2-2 NA NA TRBV5-1 TGCGCCAGCAGCTTGGGGCAGGAATCTACCGGGGAGCTGTTTTTT CASSLGQESTGELFF
TRBJ2-3 TRBD2 NA TRBV27 TGTGCCAGCAGTTTCCCTTCGCGGGGGGGCACAGATACGCAGTATTTT CASSFPSRGGTDTQYF
TRBJ1-5 TRBD1 NA TRBV15 TGTGCCACCAGCAGATTACAGGGGTCCCATCAGCCCCAGCATTTT CATSRLQGSHQPQHF
TRBJ2-1 NA few TRBV11-3 TGTGCCAGCAGCTTAGATCAGGGCGGTAGCGGCTCCTACAATGAGCAGTTCTTC CASSLDQGGSGSYNEQFF
TRBJ2-5 TRBD2 NA TRBV7-2 TGTGCCAGCAGCTTAGAGCGGGACGATCCGGCCCAGTACTTC CASSLERDDPAQYF
TRBJ2-3 TRBD2 NA TRBV29-1 TGCAGCGTTGACGAGCGGGGGAGGTCTAGCACAGATACGCAGTATTTT CSVDERGRSSTDTQYF
TRBJ1-3 TRBD1 NA TRBV5-5 TGTGCCAGCAGCCACAGGGCAGGGGGCGAAAACACCATATATTTT CASSHRAGGENTIYF